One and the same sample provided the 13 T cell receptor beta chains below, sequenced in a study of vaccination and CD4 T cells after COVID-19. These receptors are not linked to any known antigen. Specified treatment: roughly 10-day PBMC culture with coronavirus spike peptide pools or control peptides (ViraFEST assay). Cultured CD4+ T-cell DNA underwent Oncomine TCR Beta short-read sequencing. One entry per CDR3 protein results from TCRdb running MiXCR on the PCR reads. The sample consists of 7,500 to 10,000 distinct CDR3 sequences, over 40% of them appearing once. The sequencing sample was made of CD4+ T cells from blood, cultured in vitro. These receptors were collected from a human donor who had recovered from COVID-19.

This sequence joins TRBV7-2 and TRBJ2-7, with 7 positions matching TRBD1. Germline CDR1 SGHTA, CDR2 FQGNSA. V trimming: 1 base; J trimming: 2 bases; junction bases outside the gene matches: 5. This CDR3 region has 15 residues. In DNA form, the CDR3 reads TGTGCCAGCAGCTTAGGGTGGGACAGCCCCTACGAGCAGTACTTC. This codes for CASSLGWDSPYEQYF.

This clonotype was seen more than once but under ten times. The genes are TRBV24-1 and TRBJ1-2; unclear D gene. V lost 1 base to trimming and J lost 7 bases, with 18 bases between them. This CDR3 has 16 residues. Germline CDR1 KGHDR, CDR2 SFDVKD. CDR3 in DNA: TGTGCCACCAGTGATTTCCGGACGGTAGACCTATTTGGCTACACCTTC. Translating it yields CATSDFRTVDLFGYTF.

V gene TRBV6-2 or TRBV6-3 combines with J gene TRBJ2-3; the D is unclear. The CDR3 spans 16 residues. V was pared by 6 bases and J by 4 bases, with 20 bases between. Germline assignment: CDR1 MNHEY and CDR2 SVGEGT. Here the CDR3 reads CASRLIGRHQADTQYF. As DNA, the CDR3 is TGTGCCAGCAGGCTAATAGGACGTCACCAGGCAGATACGCAGTATTTT.

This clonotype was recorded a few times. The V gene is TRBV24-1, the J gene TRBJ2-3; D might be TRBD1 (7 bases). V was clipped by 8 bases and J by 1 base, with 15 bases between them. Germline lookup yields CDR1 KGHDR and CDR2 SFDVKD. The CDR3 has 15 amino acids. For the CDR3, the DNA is TGTGCCACCACTACCGGAGGGGGCGGCACAGATACGCAGTATTTT. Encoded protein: CATTTGGGGTDTQYF.

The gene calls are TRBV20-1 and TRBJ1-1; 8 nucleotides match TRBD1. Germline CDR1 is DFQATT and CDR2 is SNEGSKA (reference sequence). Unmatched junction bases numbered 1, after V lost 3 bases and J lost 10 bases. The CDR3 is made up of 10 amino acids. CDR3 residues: CSARGQVAFF. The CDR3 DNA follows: TGCAGTGCTAGGGGACAGGTAGCTTTCTTT.

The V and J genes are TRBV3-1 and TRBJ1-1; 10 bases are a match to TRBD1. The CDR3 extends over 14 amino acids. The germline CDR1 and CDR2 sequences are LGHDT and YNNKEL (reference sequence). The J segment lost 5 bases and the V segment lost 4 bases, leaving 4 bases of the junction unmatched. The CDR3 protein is CASSRQGAVTEAFF. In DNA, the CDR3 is TGTGCCAGCAGCCGACAGGGGGCGGTAACTGAAGCTTTCTTT.

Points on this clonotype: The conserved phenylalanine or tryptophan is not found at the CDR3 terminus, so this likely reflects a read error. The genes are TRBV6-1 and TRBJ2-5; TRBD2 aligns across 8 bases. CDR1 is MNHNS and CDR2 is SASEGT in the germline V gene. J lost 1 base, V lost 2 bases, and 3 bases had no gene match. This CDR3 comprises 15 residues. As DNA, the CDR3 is TGTGCCAGCAGTGAACTGGCGGGGGGCCAAGAGACCCAGTACTAC. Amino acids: CASSELAGGQETQYY.

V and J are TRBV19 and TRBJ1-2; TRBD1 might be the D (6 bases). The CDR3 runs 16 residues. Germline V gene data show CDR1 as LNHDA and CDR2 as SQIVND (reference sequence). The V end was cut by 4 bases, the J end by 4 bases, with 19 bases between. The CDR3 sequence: CASSTTVDRTAYGYTF. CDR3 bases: TGTGCCAGTAGTACCACCGTGGACCGGACAGCCTATGGCTACACCTTC. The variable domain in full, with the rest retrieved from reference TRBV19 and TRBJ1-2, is DGGITQSPKYLFRKEGQNVTLSCEQNLNHDAMYWYRQDPGQGLRLIYYSQIVNDFQKGDIAEGYSVSREKKESFPLTVTSAQKNPTAFYLCASSTTVDRTAYGYTFGSGTRLTVV.

The CDR3 DNA is TGTGCCAGCAGCGTACAGGGGGGGGCCAATGAGCAGTTCTTC. It translates to CASSVQGGANEQFF. V and J are TRBV7-2 and TRBJ2-1, with D tentatively TRBD1 (8 bases). Trimming removed 5 bases at V and 6 bases at J, with 14 bases between. The CDR3 has 14 residues. CDR1 and CDR2 from the germline V gene are SGHTA and FQGNSA. Full variable domain (rest looked up from reference TRBV7-2 and TRBJ2-1): GAGVSQSPSNKVTEKGKDVELRCDPISGHTALYWYRQSLGQGLEFLIYFQGNSAPDKSGLPSDRFSAERTGGSVSTLTIQRTQQEDSAVYLCASSVQGGANEQFFGPGTRLTVL.

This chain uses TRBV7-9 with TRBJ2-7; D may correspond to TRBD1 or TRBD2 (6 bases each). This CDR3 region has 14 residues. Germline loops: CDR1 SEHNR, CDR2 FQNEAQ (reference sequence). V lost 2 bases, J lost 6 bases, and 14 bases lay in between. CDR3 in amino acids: CASSLRSGATEQYF. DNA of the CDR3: TGTGCCAGCAGCTTAAGATCGGGGGCGACCGAGCAGTACTTC.

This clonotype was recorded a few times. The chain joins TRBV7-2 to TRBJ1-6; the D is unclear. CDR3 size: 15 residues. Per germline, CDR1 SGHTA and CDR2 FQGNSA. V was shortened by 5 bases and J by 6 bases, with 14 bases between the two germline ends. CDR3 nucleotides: TGTGCCAGCAGCCCTAGCTTTGGTGGTAATTCACCCCTCCACTTT. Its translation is CASSPSFGGNSPLHF.

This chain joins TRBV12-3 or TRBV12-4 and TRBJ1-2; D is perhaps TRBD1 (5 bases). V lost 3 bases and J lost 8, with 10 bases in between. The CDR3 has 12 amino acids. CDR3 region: CASSFGGNGYTF. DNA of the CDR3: TGTGCCAGCAGTTTCGGGGGGAACGGCTACACCTTC.

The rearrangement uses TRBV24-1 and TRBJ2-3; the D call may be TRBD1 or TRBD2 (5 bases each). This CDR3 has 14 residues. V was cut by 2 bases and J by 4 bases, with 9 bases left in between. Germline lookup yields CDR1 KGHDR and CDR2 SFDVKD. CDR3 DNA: TGTGCCACCAGTGATTCCCGGGGCTCAGATACGCAGTATTTT. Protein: CATSDSRGSDTQYF.